The 29 T cell receptor beta chains below all came from one sample that was sequenced in a study of regulatory T cells in long-lasting Graves disease. Time point here: persistent/refractory GD, antithyroid drugs over 5 years with positive TRAb. There was RNA extracted from PBMCs, and the TCR library was made from it. Building the TCR beta libraries relied on iRepertoire HTBI primers, and CDR3 regions underwent Arm-PCR. Each CDR3 protein is one row after TCRdb ran MiXCR on the multiplex PCR reads. The table has over 250,000 distinct CDR3 sequences, roughly a fifth seen once. This specimen consisted of peripheral blood mononuclear cells (PBMCs), obtained when the disease was refractory, from a patient treated with antithyroid drugs. Receptors originate from a female donor with Graves disease.

At least ten counts were recorded for this clonotype. This chain links TRBV30 with TRBJ1-1; D unclear. Deletions cut 7 bases from V and 3 bases from J, with 9 bases between. The CDR3 runs 11 residues. The V gene's germline CDR1 is GTSNPN and CDR2 SVGIG (reference sequence). Here the CDR3 reads CASHQHTEAFF. The CDR3 DNA sequence: TGTGCCTCCCACCAGCACACTGAAGCTTTCTTT.

There are a few counts of this clonotype. The chain has TRBV6-1 and TRBJ2-5; D is unresolved. This CDR3 spans 16 amino acids. Germline CDR1 and CDR2: MNHNS and SASEGT. Trimming pared 6 bases from V and 5 bases from J, leaving 22 bases between. The CDR3 loop reads CASRQKRSPSRETQYF. The CDR3 DNA sequence: TGTGCCAGCAGACAAAAAAGATCGCCGTCACGGGAGACCCAGTACTTC.

The CDR3, as DNA: TGTGCCAGCAGCTCCCTAGCGGATAGCACAGATACGCAGTATTTT. Translated, it gives CASSSLADSTDTQYF. V usage is TRBV7-9 and J usage is TRBJ2-3; TRBD2 matches 7 bases. Trimming cost V 4 bases and J 0 bases; bases outside gene matches: 4. Looked up from germline, CDR1 is SEHNR and CDR2 is FQNEAQ (reference sequence). The CDR3 covers 15 residues.

This clonotype was seen at least ten times. The chain joins TRBV28 to TRBJ2-5, with TRBD1 identical over 8 bases. Germline CDR1 and CDR2: MDHEN and SYDVKM. The CDR3 totals 15 residues. V lost 4 bases, J lost 3 bases, and 7 bases stayed unmatched. CDR3 loop: CASSSTGGLEETQYF. The DNA of the CDR3 is TGTGCCAGCAGTTCCACAGGGGGACTGGAAGAGACCCAGTACTTC.

This clonotype was seen many times. The rearrangement uses TRBV2 and TRBJ2-5, with D perhaps matching TRBD1 (6 bases). Per the germline V gene, CDR1 is SNHLY and CDR2 is FYNNEI. Trimming shortened V by 6 bases and J by 1 base, and 9 bases separated the two germline ends. The CDR3 sequence is 13 residues long. CDR3 coding DNA: TGTGCCAGCAGGAGGACAGTCCAAGAGACCCAGTACTTC. Protein sequence: CASRRTVQETQYF.

The rearrangement joins TRBV9 to TRBJ1-1; no clear D. Trimming removed 0 bases from V and 4 bases from J, with 10 bases in between. Germline CDR1 reads SGDLS; CDR2 reads YYNGEE. This CDR3 region has 14 residues. The CDR3 is CASSVELVPTEAFF. The DNA for the CDR3 is TGTGCCAGCAGCGTAGAGCTGGTCCCCACTGAAGCTTTCTTT.

The chain carries TRBV4-1 and TRBJ2-5; possibly TRBD2 for D (6 bases). This CDR3 region has 15 residues. Germline CDR1 and CDR2: MGHRA and YSYEKL. V was trimmed by 1 base and J by 5 bases, leaving 14 bases between them. CDR3 in amino acids: CASSQVPGASETQYF. The CDR3 DNA reads TGCGCCAGCAGCCAAGTTCCGGGAGCTTCGGAGACCCAGTACTTC.

V usage is TRBV3-1 and J usage is TRBJ1-2; D remains ambiguous. The CDR3 loop spans 14 amino acids. The germline V and J ends were trimmed by 2 bases and 8 bases, with 15 bases remaining between them. Germline CDR1 and CDR2: LGHDT and YNNKEL (reference sequence). In DNA, the CDR3 is TGTGCCAGCAGCCAAACGACCTCCATGGGGGGCTACACCTTC. This encodes CASSQTTSMGGYTF.

This clonotype was counted many times. V usage is TRBV5-1 and J usage is TRBJ2-2; 7 bases agree with TRBD2. After removal of 4 bases from V and 7 bases from J, the junction contained 13 bases not matched to a gene. The CDR3 totals 16 residues. Germline assignment: CDR1 SGHRS and CDR2 YFSETQ. CDR3 residues: CASSPTAGEAGGELFF. In DNA form, the CDR3 reads TGCGCCAGCAGCCCGACGGCGGGAGAGGCTGGCGGGGAGCTGTTTTTT.

In its sample, this clonotype was seen a few times. The J gene is TRBJ2-7, the V gene TRBV29-1; 7 positions match TRBD1. Germline V lookup: CDR1 SQVTM, CDR2 ANQGSEA. There are 15 residues in the CDR3. V was clipped by 0 bases and J by 5 bases; unmatched bases: 10. CDR3 in amino acids: CSVEERGHTGNEQYF. CDR3 nucleotides: TGCAGCGTTGAAGAAAGGGGGCATACGGGTAACGAGCAGTACTTC.

The CDR3 coding sequence is TGTGCCAGCAGCGTAGTGGAATGGGACGGGGAGCTGTTTTTT. It specifies CASSVVEWDGELFF. The chain joins TRBV9 to TRBJ2-2; D remains ambiguous. The CDR3 contains 14 residues. CDR1 and CDR2 (germline): SGDLS, YYNGEE. V was trimmed by 0 bases and J by 7 bases, leaving 10 bases between them. The variable domain in full, with the rest retrieved from reference TRBV9 and TRBJ2-2, is DSGVTQTPKHLITATGQRVTLRCSPRSGDLSVYWYQQSLDQGLQFLIQYYNGEERAKGNILERFSAQQFPDLHSELNLSSLELGDSALYFCASSVVEWDGELFFGEGSRLTVL.

The J gene is TRBJ2-1, the V gene TRBV18; 7 bases agree with TRBD1. Germline values: CDR1 KGHSH, CDR2 LQKENI. V gave up 5 bases and J gave up 6 bases; unmatched junction bases: 13. CDR3 length: 16 residues. This chain's CDR3 is CASSTKSPGQPNEQFF. CDR3 DNA: TGTGCCAGCTCAACCAAATCCCCGGGACAGCCCAATGAGCAGTTCTTC.

This chain connects TRBV18 to TRBJ2-7; TRBD1 agrees at 9 bases. The J segment lost 3 bases and the V segment lost 3 bases, leaving 6 bases of the junction unmatched. CDR1 is KGHSH and CDR2 is LQKENI in the germline V gene. This CDR3 contains 15 residues. The CDR3 loop is CASSPRQGGGYEQYF. Here the CDR3 DNA reads TGTGCCAGCTCACCTAGACAGGGGGGCGGCTACGAGCAGTACTTC.

Worth noting for this clonotype: Only one base separates this from a far larger clonotype, so it likely reflects a read error. The chain recombines TRBV6-4 with TRBJ2-7; D perhaps matches TRBD2 (7 bases). The germline V and J ends were trimmed by 6 bases and 5 bases, with 17 bases remaining between them. Germline CDR1 reads MRHNA; CDR2 reads SNTAGT. The CDR3 has 14 residues. In nucleotides, the CDR3 is TGTGCCAGCAGCAGGGACGGGGGGCACCACGAGCAGTACTTC. It codes for CASSRDGGHHEQYF.

This clonotype came up many times. The chain links TRBV20-1 to TRBJ1-5, with 9 bases that match TRBD1. V was pared by 3 bases and J by 3 bases, with 9 bases of the junction left unmatched. The length of the CDR3 is 16 residues. Germline V CDR1 and CDR2: DFQATT, SNEGSKA (reference sequence). This CDR3 is CSASPPGTGYNQPQHF. The CDR3 nucleotides read TGCAGTGCTAGTCCCCCCGGGACAGGGTACAATCAGCCCCAGCATTTT.

In its sample, this clonotype was seen many times. This chain connects TRBV11-3 to TRBJ2-5; the match to TRBD1 covers 12 bases. The germline gives CDR1 SGHNT, CDR2 YENEEA. The CDR3 runs 15 residues. V lost 5 bases, J lost 3 bases, and 4 bases stayed unmatched. This chain's CDR3 is CASSPGQGAEETQYF. CDR3 DNA sequence: TGTGCCAGCAGCCCGGGACAGGGGGCAGAAGAGACCCAGTACTTC.

A few counts support this clonotype. V is TRBV6-9 and J is TRBJ2-4; D is perhaps TRBD1 or TRBD2 (5 bases each). In germline, CDR1 is MNHGY, CDR2 SVAAGI. V dropped 8 bases and J dropped 0 bases, with 23 bases sitting between them. The CDR3 has 18 amino acids. CDR3 in DNA: TGTGCCAGCCCCGGAACCGGGGCCATTGCACCAGCCAAAAACATTCAGTACTTC. It translates to CASPGTGAIAPAKNIQYF.

This clonotype was counted only a few times. The gene calls are TRBV27 and TRBJ1-1, with 9 positions matching TRBD1. The germline V gene encodes CDR1 MNHEY and CDR2 SMNVEV (reference sequence). Unmatched junction bases numbered 2, after V lost 5 bases and J lost 1 base. The CDR3 has 14 residues. In DNA form, the CDR3 reads TGTGCCAGCAGTCAACAGGGGGCGAACACTGAAGCTTTCTTT. As protein: CASSQQGANTEAFF.

This chain joins TRBV28 and TRBJ2-5; D may match TRBD1 or TRBD2 (6 bases each). V shed 5 bases and J shed 5 bases, with 15 bases lying between them. This CDR3 has 14 amino acids. Germline V gene data show CDR1 as MDHEN and CDR2 as SYDVKM. CDR3 sequence reads: CASSTTGGLETQYF. In DNA form, the CDR3 reads TGTGCCAGCAGTACCACCGGGGGCCTGGAGACCCAGTACTTC.

This clonotype was seen ten or more times. V usage is TRBV20-1 and J usage is TRBJ2-5, with 7 positions matching TRBD2. With 2 bases clipped from V and 5 bases from J, the junction kept 2 bases outside the gene matches. Germline CDR1 DFQATT, CDR2 SNEGSKA (reference sequence). This CDR3 comprises 12 residues. CDR3 bases: TGCAGTGCTAGACAGGGAGGGGAGACCCAGTACTTC. Translation gives CSARQGGETQYF.

The rearrangement links TRBV20-1 to TRBJ1-1; D remains unclear. Germline V gene lookup returns CDR1 DFQATT and CDR2 SNEGSKA (reference sequence). CDR3 length: 13 amino acids. Trimming took 0 bases from V and 5 from J, leaving 10 bases between them. The CDR3 sequence: CSARDKRETEAFF. CDR3 in DNA: TGCAGTGCTAGAGATAAGCGAGAGACTGAAGCTTTCTTT.

The chain is built from TRBV6-1 and TRBJ2-5; 7 bases match TRBD2. The CDR3 is 16 residues long. The V gene end was trimmed by 5 bases and the J gene end by 1 base; junction bases not matched to a gene: 10. Germline V CDR1 and CDR2: MNHNS, SASEGT. The CDR3 region has the DNA TGTGCCAGCAGTAGAGCGGGACGGACCTTCCAAGAGACCCAGTACTTC. Residues: CASSRAGRTFQETQYF.

A few counts support this clonotype. The chain combines TRBV5-1 with TRBJ2-5, with D possibly TRBD2 on 6 matching bases. The CDR3 loop spans 15 amino acids. Germline-derived CDR1 and CDR2 are SGHRS and YFSETQ. Trimming removed 4 bases from V and 0 bases from J, with 13 bases in between. The CDR3 here is CASSLGLTYQETQYF. Here the CDR3 DNA reads TGCGCCAGCAGCCTCGGACTAACGTACCAAGAGACCCAGTACTTC.

The rearrangement links TRBV18 to TRBJ1-1; the D is unclear. Per germline, CDR1 KGHSH and CDR2 LQKENI. Trimming cost V 3 bases and J 8 bases, with 13 bases left between them. The CDR3 contains 13 residues. The CDR3, as DNA: TGTGCCAGCTCACCTTCTATCTACGGGGAAGCTTTCTTT. Translation gives CASSPSIYGEAFF.

This clonotype was picked up many times. The rearrangement uses TRBV30 and TRBJ2-4; no definite D call. Germline values: CDR1 GTSNPN, CDR2 SVGIG (reference sequence). Trimming shortened V by 1 base and J by 11 bases, and 15 bases separated the two germline ends. This CDR3 region has 13 residues. Written as DNA, the CDR3 is TGTGCCTGGAGTGGGGCAGACGATGGCTTTCAGTACTTC. Protein: CAWSGADDGFQYF.

This clonotype was detected many times. This chain connects TRBV7-9 to TRBJ2-5; a possible D gene is TRBD1 (5 bases). V lost 3 bases to trimming and J lost 5 bases, with 13 bases between them. The CDR3 runs 14 residues. Looked up from germline, CDR1 is SEHNR and CDR2 is FQNEAQ (reference sequence). Here the CDR3 reads CASSLSRDGETQYF. DNA of the CDR3: TGTGCCAGCAGCTTGAGCAGGGATGGCGAGACCCAGTACTTC.

This clonotype was recorded once. This chain joins TRBV10-2 and TRBJ2-5; D might be TRBD1 (5 bases). The CDR3 consists of 13 residues. V gave up 7 bases and J gave up 2 bases, with 11 bases separating them. Germline loops: CDR1 WSHSY, CDR2 SAAADI. The CDR3 loop reads CASTTQGQETQYF. DNA of the CDR3: TGCGCCAGCACTACTCAGGGACAAGAGACCCAGTACTTC.

This clonotype was counted at least ten times. The chain joins TRBV12-3 or TRBV12-4 to TRBJ1-5; D is possibly TRBD1 (5 bases). This CDR3 is built from 13 residues. V was clipped by 5 bases and J by 11 bases, with 16 bases between them. The CDR3 protein is CASSTRGVRAQHF. CDR3 nucleotide sequence: TGTGCCAGCAGTACCCGAGGGGTCCGGGCCCAGCATTTT.

This clonotype appeared a few times. V and J are TRBV30 and TRBJ1-5; D unresolved. The CDR3 is made up of 13 amino acids. Germline V gene sequence: CDR1 GTSNPN, CDR2 SVGIG (reference sequence). V was cut by 4 bases and J by 5 bases, with 12 bases left in between. The CDR3 sequence: CAWNPSGDQPQHF. CDR3 DNA: TGTGCCTGGAATCCTTCAGGAGATCAGCCCCAGCATTTT.